A single sample gave rise to the 15 T cell receptor beta chains below, sequenced in a study of CD8+CD57+ T cells in acquired aplastic anemia. TCR beta VDJ combinations and CDR3 sequences were profiled from genomic DNA. Each CDR3 protein gets one entry after TCRdb re-called the reads with MiXCR. The sample gives around 400,000 distinct CDR3 sequences, just under 70% of which show up once; around 4% is in the top ten. The material sequenced was sorted CD4+, CD8+, or CD8+CD57+ T cells (not recorded which) from PBMCs. The receptors were gathered from a human donor in good health, serving as a control.

The chain uses TRBV20-1 and TRBJ2-7; D might be TRBD1 (6 bases). Germline V gene sequence: CDR1 DFQATT, CDR2 SNEGSKA (reference sequence). This CDR3 spans 11 amino acids. The CDR3 bases are TGCGGGAAACGACAGGCCGACCGGGAGTACTTC. Translated, it gives CGKRQADREYF.

This clonotype showed up just a few times. A read error is possible here, since a much larger clone lies one base away. The CDR3 region is CSASHSGGITDAQYF. The CDR3 DNA reads TGCAGTGCTTCACATAGCGGGGGGATCACAGATGCGCAGTATTTT. The V and J genes are TRBV20-1 and TRBJ2-3; 10 bases are a match to TRBD2. Per the germline V gene, CDR1 is DFQATT and CDR2 is SNEGSKA (reference sequence). CDR3 length: 15 residues.

The chain couples TRBV29-1 to TRBJ1-1; 7 nucleotides agree with TRBD1. CDR3 length: 13 residues. V lost 7 bases, J lost 1 base, and 6 bases stayed unmatched. Germline CDR1 is SQVTM and CDR2 is ANQGSEA. As DNA, the CDR3 is TGCAGCGCTCAGGGGGTTTCGAACACTGAAGCTTTCTTT. It yields the protein CSAQGVSNTEAFF.

This rearrangement joins TRBV7-8 to TRBJ2-7; D not certain. The CDR3 sequence is 15 residues long. The germline V and J ends were trimmed by 2 bases and 0 bases, with 11 bases remaining between them. Germline values: CDR1 SGHVS, CDR2 FQNEAQ. The CDR3 nucleotides read TGTGCCAGCAGCTTAAAACTGCAAGGCTCCTACGAGCAGTACTTC. Its translation: CASSLKLQGSYEQYF.

Comments on this clonotype: At one end the junction does not follow the germline gene, possibly because of a read error. The J gene is TRBJ1-1, the V gene TRBV7-2; D is possibly TRBD1 (5 bases). The CDR3 is 14 amino acids. The germline V gene encodes CDR1 SGHTA and CDR2 FQGNSA. CDR3 residues: CASTGGGVNTKAFF. The CDR3 DNA reads as TGTGCCAGCACCGGGGGTGGGGTGAACACTAAAGCGTTTTTT. The full variable domain, rest sourced from reference TRBV7-2 and TRBJ1-1, is GAGVSQSPSNKVTEKGKDVELRCDPISGHTALYWYRQSLGQGLEFLIYFQGNSAPDKSGLPSDRFSAERTGGSVSTLTIQRTQQEDSAVYLCASTGGGVNTKAFFGQGTRLTVV.

This clonotype was seen at least ten times. V gene TRBV20-1 combines with J gene TRBJ2-3; the match to TRBD2 covers 9 bases. Trimming at V came to 6 bases and at J to 6 bases, leaving 10 bases not matched to a gene. This CDR3 spans 14 amino acids. The germline V gene encodes CDR1 DFQATT and CDR2 SNEGSKA (reference sequence). CDR3 in amino acids: CSAELLAGADTQYF. CDR3 DNA: TGCAGTGCGGAACTGTTAGCGGGGGCTGATACGCAGTATTTT.

Details on this clonotype: The junction shows a germline mismatch at one end, possibly a read error. The V call is TRBV6-1, the J call TRBJ1-2; 9 positions agree with TRBD1. The germline V gene has CDR1 MNHNS and CDR2 SASEGT. The CDR3 is made up of 16 amino acids. CDR3 protein: CAISSPGTGTNYGYTF. In nucleotides, the CDR3 is TGTGCCATCAGTTCTCCCGGGACAGGGACTAACTATGGCTACACCTTC.

As for this clonotype: At one of its ends the junction is not consistent with the germline gene, which may arise from a read error. V usage is TRBV10-3 and J usage is TRBJ2-7; D ambiguous. From germline, CDR1 is ENHRY and CDR2 SYGVKD. The CDR3 has 14 residues. The CDR3: CAITSRPNSYQQQF. The DNA of the CDR3 is TGTGCCATCACATCCAGGCCGAACTCCTACCAGCAGCAGTTC.

Note on this clonotype: This CDR3 is missing its conserved last phenylalanine or tryptophan, likely due to a read error. V usage is TRBV2 and J usage is TRBJ2-7; D call uncertain. Trimming took off 6 bases at V and 2 bases at J, with 11 bases between the two ends. Germline values: CDR1 SNHLY, CDR2 FYNNEI. The CDR3 covers 13 residues. CDR3 protein: CASSVSYPYEQYL. CDR3 bases: TGTGCCAGCAGCGTCAGCTATCCCTACGAGCAGTACTTG.

In regard to this clonotype: Given the absence of the conserved phenylalanine or tryptophan at the CDR3 end, a read error is likely. The V gene is TRBV5-5, the J gene TRBJ2-5; TRBD2 agrees at 8 bases. Looked up from germline, CDR1 is SGHKS and CDR2 is YYEKEE (reference sequence). This CDR3 is 15 amino acids long. The V segment lost 1 base and the J segment 3 bases; nucleotides outside the gene matches: 5. The CDR3 loop is CASSLRGGQEETQYL. DNA for the CDR3: TGTGCCAGCAGCTTGCGCGGGGGGCAGGAAGAGACCCAGTACCTC.

Concerning this clonotype: A much larger clone lies a single base off, so this may be a read error. V gene TRBV2 combines with J gene TRBJ2-2, with 10 nucleotides matching TRBD1. CDR1 is SNHLY, CDR2 FYNNEI, per germline. This CDR3 spans 16 amino acids. CDR3 sequence: CASSRDRGPPAVELLF. The DNA for the CDR3 is TGTGCCAGCAGCCGGGACAGGGGACCCCCGGCGGTGGAGCTGCTTTTT.

This clonotype was counted at least ten times. The V gene is TRBV6-2 or TRBV6-3, the J gene TRBJ1-2, with D uncertain. The CDR3 runs to 14 residues. V was cut by 4 bases and J by 2 bases, with 11 bases left in between. Germline assignment: CDR1 MNHEY and CDR2 SVGEGT. For the CDR3, the DNA is TGTGCCAGCAGTTTCCTAGACTGGAACTATGGCTACACCTTC. It is translated as CASSFLDWNYGYTF.

This clonotype was detected once. This likely comes from a read error, as the CDR3 has no conserved phenylalanine or tryptophan at its end. V usage is TRBV10-2 and J usage is TRBJ1-2; a weak D match, TRBD1 (5 bases). The germline CDR1 and CDR2 sequences are WSHSY and SAAADI. The CDR3 is 15 residues long. The CDR3 here is CASSGASSSPYGYTL. CDR3 sequence (DNA): TGTGCCAGCAGTGGGGCGAGCTCGTCTCCTTATGGCTACACCTTG.

This clonotype was detected many times. The chain carries TRBV20-1 and TRBJ1-2; D unresolved. V was cut by 6 bases and J by 8 bases, with 16 bases left in between. From germline, CDR1 is DFQATT and CDR2 SNEGSKA (reference sequence). This CDR3 region has 12 residues. The DNA of the CDR3 is TGCAGTGCGGCCAATTTAAAGGACGGCTACACCTTC. It encodes CSAANLKDGYTF.

This clonotype was seen at least ten times. V usage is TRBV20-1 and J usage is TRBJ2-1; D unclear. Germline CDR1 and CDR2: DFQATT and SNEGSKA (reference sequence). V was trimmed by 5 bases and J by 4 bases, leaving 6 bases between them. The CDR3 is 11 amino acids. This chain's CDR3 is CSAGPYNEQFF. The CDR3 bases are TGCAGTGCTGGACCGTACAATGAGCAGTTCTTC.